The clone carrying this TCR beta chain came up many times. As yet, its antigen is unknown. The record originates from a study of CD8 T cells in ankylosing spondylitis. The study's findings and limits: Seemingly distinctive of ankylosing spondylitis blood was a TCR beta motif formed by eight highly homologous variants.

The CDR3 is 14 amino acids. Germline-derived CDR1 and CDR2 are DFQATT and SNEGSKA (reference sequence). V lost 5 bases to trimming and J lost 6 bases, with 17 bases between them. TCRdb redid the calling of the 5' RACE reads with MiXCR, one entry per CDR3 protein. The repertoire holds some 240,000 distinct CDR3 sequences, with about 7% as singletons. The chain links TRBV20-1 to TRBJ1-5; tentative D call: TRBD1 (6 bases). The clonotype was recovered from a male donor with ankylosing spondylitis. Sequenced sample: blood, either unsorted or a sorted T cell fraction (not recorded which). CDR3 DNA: TGCAGTGCTGGGGGACAAGCCCAGGTTCAGCCCCAGCATTTT. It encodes CSAGGQAQVQPQHF.